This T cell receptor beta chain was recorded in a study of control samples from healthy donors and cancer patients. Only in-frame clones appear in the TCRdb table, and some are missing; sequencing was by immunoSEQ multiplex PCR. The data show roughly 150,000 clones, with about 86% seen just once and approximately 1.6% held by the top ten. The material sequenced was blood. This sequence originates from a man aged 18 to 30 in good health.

CDR3 loop: CASSRQETGGQPQHF. CDR3 nucleotides: TGTGCCAGCAGTCGACAAGAGACAGGGGGCCAGCCCCAGCATTTT. The V call is TRBV2, the J call TRBJ1-5; the match to TRBD1 covers 10 bases. Germline CDR1 reads SNHLY; CDR2 reads FYNNEI. There are 15 residues in the CDR3. With V trimmed by 5 bases and J by 7 bases, 8 bases remained unmatched.